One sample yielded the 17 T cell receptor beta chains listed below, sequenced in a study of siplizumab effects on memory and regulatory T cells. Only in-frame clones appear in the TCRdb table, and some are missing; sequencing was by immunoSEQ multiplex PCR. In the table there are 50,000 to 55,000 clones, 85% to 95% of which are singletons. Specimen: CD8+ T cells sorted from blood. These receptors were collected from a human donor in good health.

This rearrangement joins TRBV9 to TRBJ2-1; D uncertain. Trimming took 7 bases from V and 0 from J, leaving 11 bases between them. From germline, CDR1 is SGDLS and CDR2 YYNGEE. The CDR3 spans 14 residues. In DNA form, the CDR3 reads TGTGCCAGCGGCTTCATGAGCTCCTACAATGAGCAGTTCTTC. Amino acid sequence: CASGFMSSYNEQFF.

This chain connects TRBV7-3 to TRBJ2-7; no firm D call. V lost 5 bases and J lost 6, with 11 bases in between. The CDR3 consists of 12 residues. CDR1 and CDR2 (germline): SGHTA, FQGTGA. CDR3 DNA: TGTGCCAGCAGCCCCTCCACCGGCGAGCAGTACTTC. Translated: CASSPSTGEQYF.

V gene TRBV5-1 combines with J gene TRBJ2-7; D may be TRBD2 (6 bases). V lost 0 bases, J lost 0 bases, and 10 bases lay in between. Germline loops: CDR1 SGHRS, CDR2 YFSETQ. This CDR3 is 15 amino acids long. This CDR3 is CASSLGGGDSYEQYF. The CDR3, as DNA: TGCGCCAGCAGCTTGGGCGGCGGGGACTCCTACGAGCAGTACTTC.

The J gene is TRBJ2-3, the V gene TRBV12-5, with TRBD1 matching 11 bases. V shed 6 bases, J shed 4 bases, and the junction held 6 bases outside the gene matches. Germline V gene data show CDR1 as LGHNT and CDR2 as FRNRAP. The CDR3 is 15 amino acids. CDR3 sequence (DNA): TGTGCTAGTGGCCTGGACAGGGGGCAATCAGATACGCAGTATTTT. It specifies CASGLDRGQSDTQYF.

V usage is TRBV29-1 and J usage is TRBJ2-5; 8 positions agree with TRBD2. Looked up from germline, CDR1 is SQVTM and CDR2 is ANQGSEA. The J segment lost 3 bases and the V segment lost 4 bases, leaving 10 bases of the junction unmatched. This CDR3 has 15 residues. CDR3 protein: CSVAGTRMGKETQYF. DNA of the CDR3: TGCAGCGTTGCCGGGACTAGGATGGGGAAAGAGACCCAGTACTTC.

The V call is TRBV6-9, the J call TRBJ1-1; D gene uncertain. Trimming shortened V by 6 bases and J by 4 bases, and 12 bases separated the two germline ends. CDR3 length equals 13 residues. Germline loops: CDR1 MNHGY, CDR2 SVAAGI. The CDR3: CASRFAEGTEAFF. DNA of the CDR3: TGTGCCAGCAGGTTCGCAGAGGGCACTGAAGCTTTCTTT.

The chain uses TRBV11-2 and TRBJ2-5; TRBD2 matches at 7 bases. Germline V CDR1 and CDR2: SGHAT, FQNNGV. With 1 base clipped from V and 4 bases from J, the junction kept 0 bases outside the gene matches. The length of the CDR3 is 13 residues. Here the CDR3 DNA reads TGTGCCAGCAGCTTAGGGGGGGGAGAGACCCAGTACTTC. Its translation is CASSLGGGETQYF.

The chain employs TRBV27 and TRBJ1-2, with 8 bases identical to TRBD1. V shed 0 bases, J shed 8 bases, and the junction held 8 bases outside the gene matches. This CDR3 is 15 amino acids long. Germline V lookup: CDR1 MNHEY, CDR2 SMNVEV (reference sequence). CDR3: CASSLSSVTGVGYTF. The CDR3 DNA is TGTGCCAGCAGTTTATCGTCAGTGACAGGGGTAGGCTACACCTTC.

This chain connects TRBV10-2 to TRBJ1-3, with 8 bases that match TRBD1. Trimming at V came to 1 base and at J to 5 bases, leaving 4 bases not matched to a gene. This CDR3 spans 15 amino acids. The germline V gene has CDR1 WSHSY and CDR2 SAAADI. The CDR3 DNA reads TGCGCCAGCAGTGAGTACCGACAGGGGCGAAACACCATATATTTT. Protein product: CASSEYRQGRNTIYF.

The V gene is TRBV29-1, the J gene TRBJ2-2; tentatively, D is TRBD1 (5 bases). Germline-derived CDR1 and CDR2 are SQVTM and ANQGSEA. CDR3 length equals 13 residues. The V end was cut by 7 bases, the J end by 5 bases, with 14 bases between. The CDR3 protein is CSGSQAVTGELFF. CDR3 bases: TGCAGCGGATCACAGGCGGTAACCGGGGAGCTGTTTTTT.

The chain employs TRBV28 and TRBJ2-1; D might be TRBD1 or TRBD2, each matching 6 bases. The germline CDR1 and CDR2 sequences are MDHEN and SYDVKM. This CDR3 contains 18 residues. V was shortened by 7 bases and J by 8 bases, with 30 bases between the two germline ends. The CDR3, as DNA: TGTGCCAGCACCCATTTGGGGGTGACTAGAGGGGGGCCTCATGAGCAGTTCTTC. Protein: CASTHLGVTRGGPHEQFF.

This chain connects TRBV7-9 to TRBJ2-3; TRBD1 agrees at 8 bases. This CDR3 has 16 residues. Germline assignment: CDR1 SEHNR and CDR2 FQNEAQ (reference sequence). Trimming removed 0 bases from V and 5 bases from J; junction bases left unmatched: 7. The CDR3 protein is CASSLAQGALIDTQYF. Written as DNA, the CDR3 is TGTGCCAGCAGCTTAGCGCAGGGGGCGCTTATAGATACGCAGTATTTT.

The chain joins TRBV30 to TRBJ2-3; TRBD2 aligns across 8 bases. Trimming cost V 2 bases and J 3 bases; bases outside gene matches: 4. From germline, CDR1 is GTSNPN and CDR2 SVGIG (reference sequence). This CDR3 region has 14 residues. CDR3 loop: CAWSSGSTTDTQYF. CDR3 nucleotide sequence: TGTGCCTGGAGTAGCGGGAGTACTACAGATACGCAGTATTTT.

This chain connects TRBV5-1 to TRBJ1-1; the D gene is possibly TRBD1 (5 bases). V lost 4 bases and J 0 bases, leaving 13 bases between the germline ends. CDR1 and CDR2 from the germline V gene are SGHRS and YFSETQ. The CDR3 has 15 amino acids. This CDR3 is CASSHPTDLNTEAFF. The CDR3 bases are TGCGCCAGCAGCCACCCGACAGACCTGAACACTGAAGCTTTCTTT.

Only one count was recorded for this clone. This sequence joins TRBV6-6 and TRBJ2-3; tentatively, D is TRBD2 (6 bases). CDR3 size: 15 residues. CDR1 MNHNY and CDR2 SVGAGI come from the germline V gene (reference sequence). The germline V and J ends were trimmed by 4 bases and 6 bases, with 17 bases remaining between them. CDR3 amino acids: CASSWQGRDGDTQYF. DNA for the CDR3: TGTGCCAGCAGTTGGCAAGGGCGGGATGGTGATACGCAGTATTTT.

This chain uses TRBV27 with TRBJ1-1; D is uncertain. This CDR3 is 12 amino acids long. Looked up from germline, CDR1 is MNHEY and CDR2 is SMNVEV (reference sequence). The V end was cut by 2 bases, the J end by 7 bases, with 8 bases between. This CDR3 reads CASSLVGDEAFF. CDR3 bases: TGTGCCAGCAGTTTAGTTGGGGATGAAGCTTTCTTT.

CDR3 protein: CASNTGQGLDEQYF. The CDR3, as DNA: TGTGCCAGCAATACGGGACAGGGCCTCGACGAGCAGTACTTC. This chain uses TRBV6-5 with TRBJ2-7; 9 bases are shared with TRBD1. Per the germline V gene, CDR1 is MNHEY and CDR2 is SVGAGI. V lost 7 bases and J lost 5; bases outside the gene matches: 9. The CDR3 runs to 14 residues.